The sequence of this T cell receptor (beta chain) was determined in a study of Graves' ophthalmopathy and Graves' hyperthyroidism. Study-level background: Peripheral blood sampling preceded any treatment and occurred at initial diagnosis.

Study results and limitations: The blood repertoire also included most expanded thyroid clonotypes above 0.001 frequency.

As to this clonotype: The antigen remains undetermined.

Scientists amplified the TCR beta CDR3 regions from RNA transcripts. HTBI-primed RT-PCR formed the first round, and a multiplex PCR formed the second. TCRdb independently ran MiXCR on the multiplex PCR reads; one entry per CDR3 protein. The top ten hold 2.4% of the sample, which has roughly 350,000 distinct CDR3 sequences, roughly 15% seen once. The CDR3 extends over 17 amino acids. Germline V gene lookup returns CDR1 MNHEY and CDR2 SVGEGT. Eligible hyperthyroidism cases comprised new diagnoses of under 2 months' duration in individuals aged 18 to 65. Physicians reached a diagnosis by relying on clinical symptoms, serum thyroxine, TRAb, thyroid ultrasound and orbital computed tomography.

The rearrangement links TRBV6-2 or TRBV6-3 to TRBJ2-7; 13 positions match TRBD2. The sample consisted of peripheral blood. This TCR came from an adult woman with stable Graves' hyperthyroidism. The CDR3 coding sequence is TGTGCCAGCAGTTATCCCGAACGGACTAGCGGGAGTTACGAGCAGGACGTC. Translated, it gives CASSYPERTSGSYEQDV.